This T cell receptor beta chain derives from a study of cytomegalovirus exposure and HLA in healthy donors. Primers: 60 Vbeta forward and 13 Jbeta reverse. Clones were read by immunoSEQ multiplex PCR, and TCRdb kept only the in-frame ones, dropping some. This table has about 190,000 clones, 10% to 15% appearing once. Germline lookup yields CDR1 SEHNR and CDR2 FQNEAQ (reference sequence). V was pared by 5 bases and J by 10 bases, with 14 bases between. The CDR3 spans 12 residues. The material sequenced was PBMCs. The rearrangement uses TRBV7-9 and TRBJ1-1, with D possibly TRBD1 on 5 matching bases. The TCR sequence derives from a man aged 45-65 years in good health and CMV-seropositive. CDR3 amino acids: CASSPGEGRAFF. In DNA, the CDR3 is TGTGCCAGCAGCCCGGGGGAGGGGCGAGCTTTCTTT.